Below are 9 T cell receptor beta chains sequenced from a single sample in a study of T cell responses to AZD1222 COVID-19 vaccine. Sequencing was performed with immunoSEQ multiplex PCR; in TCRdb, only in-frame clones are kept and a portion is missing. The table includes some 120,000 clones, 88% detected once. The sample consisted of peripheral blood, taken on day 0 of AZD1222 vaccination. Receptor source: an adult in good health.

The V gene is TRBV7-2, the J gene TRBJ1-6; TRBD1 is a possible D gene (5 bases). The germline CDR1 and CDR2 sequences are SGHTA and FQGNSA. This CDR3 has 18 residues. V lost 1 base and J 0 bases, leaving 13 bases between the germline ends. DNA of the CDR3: TGTGCCAGCAGCTTAGGCTTGGGGGGGAGCTCCTATAATTCACCCCTCCACTTT. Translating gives CASSLGLGGSSYNSPLHF.

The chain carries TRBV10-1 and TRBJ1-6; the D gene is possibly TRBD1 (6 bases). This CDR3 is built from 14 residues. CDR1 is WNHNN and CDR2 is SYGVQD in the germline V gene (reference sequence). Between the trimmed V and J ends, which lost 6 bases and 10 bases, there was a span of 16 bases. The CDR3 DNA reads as TGCGCCAGCAGCCCCCCGGGCAGGGGATCACCCCTCCACTTT. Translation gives CASSPPGRGSPLHF.

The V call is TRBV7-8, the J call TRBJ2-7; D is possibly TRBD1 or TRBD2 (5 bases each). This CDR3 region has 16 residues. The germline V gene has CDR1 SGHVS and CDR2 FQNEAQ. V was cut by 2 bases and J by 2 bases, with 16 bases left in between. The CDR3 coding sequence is TGTGCCAGCAGCTTAAAGTCTCGGTTGGGGGCCTACGAGCAGTACTTC. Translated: CASSLKSRLGAYEQYF.

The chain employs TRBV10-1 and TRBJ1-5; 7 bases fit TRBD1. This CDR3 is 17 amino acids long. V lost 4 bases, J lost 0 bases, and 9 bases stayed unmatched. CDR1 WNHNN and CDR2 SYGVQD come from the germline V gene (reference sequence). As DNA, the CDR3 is TGCGCCAGCAGTGGTCATGACAGGGACAATAGCAATCAGCCCCAGCATTTT. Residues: CASSGHDRDNSNQPQHF.

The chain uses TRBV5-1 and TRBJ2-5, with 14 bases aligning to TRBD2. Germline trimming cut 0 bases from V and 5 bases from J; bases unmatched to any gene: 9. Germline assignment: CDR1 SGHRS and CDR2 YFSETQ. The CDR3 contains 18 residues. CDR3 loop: CASSLARTSGGPGETQYF. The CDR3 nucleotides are TGCGCCAGCAGCTTGGCCCGGACTAGCGGGGGGCCGGGGGAGACCCAGTACTTC.

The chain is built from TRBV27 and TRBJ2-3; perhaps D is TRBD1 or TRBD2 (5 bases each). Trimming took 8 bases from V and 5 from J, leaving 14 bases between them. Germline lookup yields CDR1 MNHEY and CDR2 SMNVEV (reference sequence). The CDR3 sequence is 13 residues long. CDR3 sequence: CASRRDRLDTQYF. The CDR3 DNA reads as TGTGCCAGCCGTAGGGACCGTTTAGATACGCAGTATTTT.

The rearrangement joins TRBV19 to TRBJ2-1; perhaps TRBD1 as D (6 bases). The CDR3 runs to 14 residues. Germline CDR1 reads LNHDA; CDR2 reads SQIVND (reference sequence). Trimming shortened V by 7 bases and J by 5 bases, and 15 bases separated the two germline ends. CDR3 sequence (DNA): TGTGCCAGTACCCTGAGGGGGTTTCACAATGAGCAGTTCTTC. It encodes CASTLRGFHNEQFF. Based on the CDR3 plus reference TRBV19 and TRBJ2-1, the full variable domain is DGGITQSPKYLFRKEGQNVTLSCEQNLNHDAMYWYRQDPGQGLRLIYYSQIVNDFQKGDIAEGYSVSREKKESFPLTVTSAQKNPTAFYLCASTLRGFHNEQFFGPGTRLTVL.

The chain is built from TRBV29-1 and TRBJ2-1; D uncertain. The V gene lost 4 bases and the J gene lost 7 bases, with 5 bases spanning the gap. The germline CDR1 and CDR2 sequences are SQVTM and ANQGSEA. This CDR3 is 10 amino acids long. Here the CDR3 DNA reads TGCAGCGTTGTGGAGAATGAGCAGTTCTTC. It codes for CSVVENEQFF.

CDR3 region: CASSQEPQGYYGYTF. CDR3 in DNA: TGTGCCAGCAGCCAAGAGCCCCAGGGTTACTATGGCTACACCTTC. The chain carries TRBV3-1 (or the pseudogene TRBV3-2) and TRBJ1-2, with D tentatively TRBD1 (5 bases). The V gene lost 0 bases and the J gene lost 3 bases, with 11 bases spanning the gap. The CDR3 has 15 amino acids. CDR1 is LGHDT, CDR2 YNNKEL, per germline (reference sequence).